The clone carrying this T cell receptor beta chain is a singleton in its sample. The antigen remains undetermined. V lost 5 bases, J lost 2 bases, and 7 bases stayed unmatched. The CDR3 is 16 amino acids. The germline gives CDR1 SGHTA, CDR2 FQGNSA. Autoimmune disease history or systemic immunosuppression barred patients. Profiled with immunoSEQ multiplex PCR; TCRdb holds only in-frame clones, not every one. In the table there are 70,000 to 95,000 clones, 85% to 95% of which are singletons. This record belongs to a study of OX40 agonist ivuxolimab in advanced cancers. Study results and caveats: The study observed clonal expansion of CD4+ and CD8+ blood T cells by week 6 at 0.1 to 3.0 mg/kg.

This rearrangement joins TRBV7-2 to TRBJ2-5; 11 bases agree with TRBD2. The TCR was taken from an adult with an advanced solid tumor such as melanoma, head and neck, liver or kidney cancer. Here the sequenced sample was CD4+ or CD8+ T cells sorted from blood, taken in a trial of the OX40 agonist ivuxolimab. CDR3 nucleotides: TGTGCCAGCAGCGCGGGGACTAGCGGAGAACAAGAGACCCAGTACTTC. Its translation: CASSAGTSGEQETQYF.